This section outlines one T cell receptor beta chain sequence together with its context. The target antigen is unknown. This CDR3 comprises 13 residues. V was shortened by 2 bases and J by 2 bases, with 5 bases between the two germline ends. Germline assignment: CDR1 MNHNY and CDR2 SVGAGI (reference sequence). The data derive from a study of response to subunit inactivated influenza vaccine. Study findings and constraints: Authors suggested that a seasonal influenza vaccination recruits few new T cells each time.

TCRdb used MiXCR to reprocess the RT-PCR reads, holding one entry per CDR3 protein. This sample yields roughly 540,000 distinct CDR3 sequences, of which under 30% are seen a single time; 2.5% to 3.5% belongs to the top ten. This same sample was also part of a study on T cells expressing NK-cell markers. That study adds: Researchers built TCR beta cDNA using 5'RACE template switching with UMIs.

The chain carries TRBV6-6 and TRBJ2-3; D not certain. This material consisted of CD4+ T cells sorted from PBMCs, taken roughly 12 days after vaccination. This receptor was taken from a man between 50 and 59 years old who received an inactivated influenza vaccine. CDR3 bases: TGTGCCAGCAGTTACCCCTTCACAGATACGCAGTATTTT. Translated, it gives CASSYPFTDTQYF.